The TCR beta chain described here comes from a study of CD8+ T cells in alopecia areata. Study at large: Treated patients were given oral tofacitinib, which was dosed at 5 to 10 mg twice daily. Treated patients' severity was scored by percentage of affected scalp area.

The germline V gene encodes CDR1 MNHEY and CDR2 SVGAGI. V lost 2 bases and J lost 1, with 4 bases in between. This CDR3 contains 13 residues. Treatment here: oral pan-JAK inhibitor, 5-10 mg twice daily. RNA extraction was followed by reverse transcription into cDNA, which acted as the sequencing template. TCRdb's table, derived via immunoSEQ multiplex PCR, lists solely in-frame clones and lacks some. The table lists roughly 40,000 clones, less than 70% of them singletons, with 20% to 25% in the top ten. The source material was CD8+ T cells sorted from blood, sampled at week 4, from a patient treated with tofacitinib. V usage is TRBV6-5 and J usage is TRBJ2-3; D is unclear. The sequence derives from a human donor with alopecia areata. The CDR3 spells CASSYHRTDTQYF. In DNA form, the CDR3 reads TGTGCCAGCAGTTACCATCGCACAGATACGCAGTATTTT.